This T cell receptor (beta chain) was recovered during a study of OX40 agonist ivuxolimab in advanced cancers. Study-level background: The study gave patients intravenous ivuxolimab at 0.01 to 10 mg/kg every 2 weeks. Checkpoint inhibitors had been given previously to approximately 41% of patients. Whole-study findings and limits: Averaged across samples, CD8+ T cells carried more expanded clones than CD4+ did.

V shed 0 bases, J shed 0 bases, and the junction held 1 base outside the gene matches. Germline V gene sequence: CDR1 LNHNV, CDR2 YYDKDF (reference sequence). The CDR3 has 15 amino acids. Blood specimens came from baseline, cycle 4 day 1, and cycle 7 day 1. As for this clone: The antigen is not known.

Libraries were prepared by immunoSEQ multiplex PCR; TCRdb keeps only in-frame clonotypes and omits some of them. In the table there are fewer than 140,000 clones, less than 95% of which are singletons. This receptor was identified in an adult with an advanced solid tumor such as melanoma, head and neck, liver or kidney cancer. This chain uses TRBV15 with TRBJ1-1; TRBD1 matches at 7 bases. Here the sequenced sample was CD4+ or CD8+ T cells sorted from blood, taken in a trial of the OX40 agonist ivuxolimab. The CDR3 reads CATSRDRGLNTEAFF. The CDR3 DNA sequence: TGTGCCACCAGCAGAGATAGGGGGCTGAACACTGAAGCTTTCTTT.